The sequence of this T cell receptor beta chain was determined in a study of blood T cell repertoires in COVID-19. Data came from immunoSEQ multiplex PCR; TCRdb stores just in-frame clones and leaves some out. The data show tens of thousands of clones, about four fifths seen once. V was cut by 4 bases and J by 4 bases, with 5 bases left in between. The CDR3 has 12 residues. The germline V gene encodes CDR1 SEHNR and CDR2 FQNEAQ (reference sequence). Sequencing was carried out using peripheral blood. This sequence originates from a woman older than 75 with active or convalescent COVID-19. The J gene is TRBJ1-5, the V gene TRBV7-9; D unresolved. For the CDR3, the DNA is TGTGCCAGCAGCTCCGGTAATCAGCCCCAGCATTTT. Its protein product is CASSSGNQPQHF.